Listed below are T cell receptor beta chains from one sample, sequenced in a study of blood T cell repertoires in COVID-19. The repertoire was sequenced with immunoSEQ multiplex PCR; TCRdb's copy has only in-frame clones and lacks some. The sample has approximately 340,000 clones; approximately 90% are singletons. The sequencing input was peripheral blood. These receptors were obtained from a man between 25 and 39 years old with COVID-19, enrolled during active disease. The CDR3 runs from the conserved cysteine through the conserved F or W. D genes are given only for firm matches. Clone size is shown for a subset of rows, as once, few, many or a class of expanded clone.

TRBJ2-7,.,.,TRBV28,CASRQGFSYEQYF,TGTGCCAGCAGACAGGGATTCTCCTACGAGCAGTACTTC
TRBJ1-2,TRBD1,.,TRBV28,CASSPPGGRNYGYTF,TGTGCCAGCAGTCCCCCAGGGGGCCGTAACTATGGCTACACCTTC
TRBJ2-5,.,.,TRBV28,CASSSPPQGLQETQYF,TGTGCCAGCAGTTCCCCTCCCCAGGGCCTCCAAGAGACCCAGTACTTC
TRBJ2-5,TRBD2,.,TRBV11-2,CASSLYLGLAGGGETQYF,TGTGCCAGCAGCTTATACTTGGGACTAGCGGGGGGCGGGGAGACCCAGTACTTC
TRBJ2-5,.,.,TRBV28,CASSSDKGLEETQYF,TGTGCCAGCAGTTCCGACAAGGGGCTGGAGGAGACCCAGTACTTC
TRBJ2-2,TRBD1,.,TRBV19,CASSTWGDRTGASYTGELFF,TGTGCCAGTAGTACCTGGGGAGATAGGACAGGGGCGTCATACACCGGGGAGCTGTTTTTT
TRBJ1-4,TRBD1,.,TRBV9,CASSAGQGEKLFF,TGTGCCAGCAGCGCGGGACAGGGAGAAAAACTGTTTTTT
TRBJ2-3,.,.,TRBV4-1,CASSQKSGSVADTQYF,TGCGCCAGCAGCCAAAAGTCCGGGAGCGTCGCAGATACGCAGTATTTT
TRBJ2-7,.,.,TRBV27,CASSSFYEQYF,TGTGCCAGCAGTTCTTTCTACGAGCAGTACTTC
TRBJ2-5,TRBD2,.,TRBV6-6,CASSWGTSGQETQYF,TGTGCCAGCAGTTGGGGGACTAGCGGACAAGAGACCCAGTACTTC
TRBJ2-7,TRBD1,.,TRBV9,CASSPTMGQLYEQYF,TGTGCCAGCAGCCCGACAATGGGACAGCTCTACGAGCAGTACTTC
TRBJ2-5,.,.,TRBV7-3,CASSDEGTQYF,TGTGCCAGCAGCGACGAGGGGACCCAGTACTTC
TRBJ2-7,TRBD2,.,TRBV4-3,CASSQDPPTLLAGEAEQYF,TGCGCCAGCAGCCAAGACCCCCCGACACTCCTAGCGGGAGAGGCCGAGCAGTACTTC
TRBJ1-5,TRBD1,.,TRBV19,CASSTRGGTQPQHF,TGTGCCAGTAGTACCCGAGGGGGCACGCAGCCCCAGCATTTT
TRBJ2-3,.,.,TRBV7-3,CASSSLSGVFSTDTQYF,TGTGCCAGCAGCTCCCTGAGTGGTGTCTTTAGCACAGATACGCAGTATTTT
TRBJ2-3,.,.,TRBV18,CASSRGGAWGDTQYF,TGTGCCAGCTCACGGGGTGGGGCCTGGGGAGATACGCAGTATTTT
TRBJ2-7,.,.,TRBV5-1,CASTVSSASYEQYF,TGCGCCAGCACCGTGTCTAGCGCCTCCTACGAGCAGTACTTC
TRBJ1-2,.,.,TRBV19,CASSTRDTYGYTF,TGTGCCAGTAGTACCCGGGACACGTATGGCTACACCTTC
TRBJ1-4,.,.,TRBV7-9,CASSLDSLNEKLFF,TGTGCCAGCAGCTTGGACAGCTTAAATGAAAAACTGTTTTTT
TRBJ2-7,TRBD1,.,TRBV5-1,CASSLARGQDEQYF,TGCGCCAGCAGCTTGGCCAGGGGGCAGGACGAGCAGTACTTC
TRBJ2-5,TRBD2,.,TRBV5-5,CASSSPSGGPQETQYF,TGTGCCAGCAGCTCCCCTAGCGGGGGGCCGCAAGAGACCCAGTACTTC
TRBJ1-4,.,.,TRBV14,CASSQSGTGRWEKLFF,TGTGCCAGCAGCCAAAGCGGCACCGGCCGGTGGGAAAAACTGTTTTTT
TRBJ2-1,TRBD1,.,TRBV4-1,CASSQEPTGNNEQFF,TGCGCCAGCAGCCAAGAGCCGACAGGGAATAATGAGCAGTTCTTC
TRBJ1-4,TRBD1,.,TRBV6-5,CASTNRQGREKLFF,TGTGCCAGCACTAACAGACAGGGGAGGGAAAAACTGTTTTTT
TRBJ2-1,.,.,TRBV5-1,CASSLAQGGSYNEQFF,TGCGCCAGCAGCTTGGCCCAGGGGGGTTCCTACAATGAGCAGTTCTTC
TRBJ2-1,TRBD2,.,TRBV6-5,CATWKGTSGNNEQFF,TGTGCCACATGGAAAGGGACTAGCGGGAACAATGAGCAGTTCTTC
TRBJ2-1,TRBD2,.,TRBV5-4,CASSSGTSGRAVFF,TGTGCCAGCAGCTCGGGGACTAGCGGGAGGGCGGTGTTCTTC
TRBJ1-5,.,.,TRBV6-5,CASRPTGFQPQHF,TGTGCCAGCAGGCCCACAGGGTTTCAGCCCCAGCATTTT
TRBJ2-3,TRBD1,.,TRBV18,CASSPGTGPDTQYF,TGTGCCAGCTCACCCGGGACAGGCCCAGATACGCAGTATTTT
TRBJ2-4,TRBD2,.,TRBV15,CATSRDRTSGRVSNIQYF,TGTGCCACCAGCAGAGATCGGACTAGCGGGAGAGTGTCGAACATTCAGTACTTC
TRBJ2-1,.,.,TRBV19,CASSPPQSGLYNEQFF,TGTGCCAGTAGTCCCCCTCAAAGCGGGTTGTACAATGAGCAGTTCTTC
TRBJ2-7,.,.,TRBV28,CASSSRDISYEQYF,TGTGCCAGCAGCTCCCGGGACATCTCCTACGAGCAGTACTTC
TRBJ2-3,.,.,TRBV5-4,CASRSSRGSTDTQYF,TGTGCCAGCCGTTCCTCCCGGGGTAGCACAGATACGCAGTATTTT
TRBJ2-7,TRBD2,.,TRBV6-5,CASSFSGGSAYEQYF,TGTGCCAGCAGTTTCAGCGGGGGGTCGGCCTACGAGCAGTACTTC
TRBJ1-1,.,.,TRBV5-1,CARREQGGEAFF,TGCGCCAGACGAGAGCAAGGGGGTGAAGCTTTCTTT
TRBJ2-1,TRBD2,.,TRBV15,CATSRARGGLEQFF,TGTGCCACCAGCAGAGCGCGGGGGGGCCTTGAGCAGTTCTTC
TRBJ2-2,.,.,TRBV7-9,CASRPGLSVSRNTGELFF,TGTGCCAGCAGGCCAGGCCTGAGTGTATCCAGGAACACCGGGGAGCTGTTTTTT
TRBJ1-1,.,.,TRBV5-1,CASSVDSGWVGAFF,TGCGCCAGCAGCGTAGACAGTGGATGGGTGGGAGCTTTCTTT
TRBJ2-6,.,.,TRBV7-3,CASSPMGSTGVLTF,TGTGCCAGCAGCCCCATGGGGTCAACGGGAGTCCTGACTTTC
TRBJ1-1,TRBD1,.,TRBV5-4,CASRYLQGALNTEAFF,TGTGCCAGCAGATATCTACAGGGGGCCCTGAACACTGAAGCTTTCTTT
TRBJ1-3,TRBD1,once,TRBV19,CASSLGGVPGGGNTIYF,TGTGCCAGTAGTCTAGGAGGAGTGCCAGGGGGAGGAAACACCATATATTTT
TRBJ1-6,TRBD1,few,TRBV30,CAWSVGLLLGQENSPLHF,TGTGCCTGGAGTGTTGGGCTCCTCTTGGGACAGGAAAATTCACCCCTCCACTTT
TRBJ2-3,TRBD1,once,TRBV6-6,CASNGQGPDTQYF,TGTGCCAGCAATGGACAGGGCCCAGATACGCAGTATTTT
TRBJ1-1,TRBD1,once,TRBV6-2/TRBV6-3,CASSYSRDRDFMNTEAFF,TGTGCCAGCAGTTACTCCCGGGACAGGGACTTCATGAACACTGAAGCTTTCTTT
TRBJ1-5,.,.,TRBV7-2,CASRGGENNQPQHF,TGTGCCAGCAGAGGGGGGGAGAACAATCAGCCCCAGCATTTT
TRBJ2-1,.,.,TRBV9,CASSVGGTRYNEQFF,TGTGCCAGCAGCGTAGGAGGGACTCGGTACAATGAGCAGTTCTTC
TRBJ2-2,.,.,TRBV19,CASKVRGNTGELFF,TGTGCCAGTAAGGTTCGGGGGAACACCGGGGAGCTGTTTTTT
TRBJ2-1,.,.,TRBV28,CASSLVDSYNEQFF,TGTGCCAGCAGTTTAGTGGACAGCTACAATGAGCAGTTCTTC
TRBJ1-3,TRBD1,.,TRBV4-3,CASSRSQGVFGGNTIYF,TGCGCCAGCAGCCGTTCCCAGGGGGTCTTCGGTGGAAACACCATATATTTT